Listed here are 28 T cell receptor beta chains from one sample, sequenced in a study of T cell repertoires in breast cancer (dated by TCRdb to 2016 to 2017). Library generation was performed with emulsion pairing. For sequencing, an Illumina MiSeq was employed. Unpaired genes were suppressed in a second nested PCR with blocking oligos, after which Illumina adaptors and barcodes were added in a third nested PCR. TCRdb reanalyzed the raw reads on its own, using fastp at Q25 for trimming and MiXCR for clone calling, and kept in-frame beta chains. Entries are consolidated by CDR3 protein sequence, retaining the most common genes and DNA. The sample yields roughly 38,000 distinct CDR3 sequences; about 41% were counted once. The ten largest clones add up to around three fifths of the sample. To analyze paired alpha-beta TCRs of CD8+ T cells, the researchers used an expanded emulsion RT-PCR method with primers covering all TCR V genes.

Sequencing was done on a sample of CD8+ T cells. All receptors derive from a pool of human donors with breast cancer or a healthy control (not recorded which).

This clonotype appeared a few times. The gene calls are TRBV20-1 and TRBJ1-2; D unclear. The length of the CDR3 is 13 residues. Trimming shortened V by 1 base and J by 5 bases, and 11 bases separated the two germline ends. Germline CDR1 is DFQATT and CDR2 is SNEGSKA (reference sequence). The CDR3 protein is CSARAQAGYGYTF. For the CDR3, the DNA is TGCAGTGCTAGAGCGCAAGCGGGGTATGGCTACACCTTC.

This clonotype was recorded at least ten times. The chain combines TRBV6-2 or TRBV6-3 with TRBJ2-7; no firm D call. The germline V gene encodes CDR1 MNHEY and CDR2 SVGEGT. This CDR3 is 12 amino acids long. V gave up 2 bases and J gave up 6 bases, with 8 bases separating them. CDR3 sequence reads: CASSYVGGEQYF. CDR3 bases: TGTGCCAGCAGTTACGTGGGTGGCGAGCAGTACTTC.

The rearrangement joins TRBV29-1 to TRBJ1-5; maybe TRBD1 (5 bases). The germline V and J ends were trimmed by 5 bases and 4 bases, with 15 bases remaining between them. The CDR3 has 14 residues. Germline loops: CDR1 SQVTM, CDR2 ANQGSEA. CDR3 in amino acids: CSVWGTDPNQPQHF. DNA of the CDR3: TGCAGCGTTTGGGGGACGGACCCTAATCAGCCCCAGCATTTT.

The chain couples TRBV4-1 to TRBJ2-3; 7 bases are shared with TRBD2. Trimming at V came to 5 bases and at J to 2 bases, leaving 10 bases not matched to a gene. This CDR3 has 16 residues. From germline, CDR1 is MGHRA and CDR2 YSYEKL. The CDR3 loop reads CASSSTTSSLTDTQYF. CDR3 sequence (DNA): TGCGCCAGCAGCTCAACGACTAGCAGCCTCACAGATACGCAGTATTTT.

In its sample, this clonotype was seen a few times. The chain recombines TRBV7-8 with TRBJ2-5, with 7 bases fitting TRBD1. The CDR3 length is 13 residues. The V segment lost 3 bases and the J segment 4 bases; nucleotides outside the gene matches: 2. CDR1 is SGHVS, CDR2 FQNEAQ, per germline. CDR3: CASSLDRSETQYF. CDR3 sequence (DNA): TGTGCCAGCAGCTTGGACAGGTCAGAGACCCAGTACTTC. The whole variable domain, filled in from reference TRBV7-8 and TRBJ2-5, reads GAGVSQSPRYKVAKRGQDVALRCDPISGHVSLFWYQQALGQGPEFLTYFQNEAQLDKSGLPSDRFFAERPEGSVSTLKIQRTQQEDSAVYLCASSLDRSETQYFGPGTRLLVL.

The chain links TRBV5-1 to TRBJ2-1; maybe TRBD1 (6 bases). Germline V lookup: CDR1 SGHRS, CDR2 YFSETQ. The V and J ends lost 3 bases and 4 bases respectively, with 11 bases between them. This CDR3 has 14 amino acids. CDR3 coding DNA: TGCGCCAGCAGCTGGGGGACATTGTACAATGAGCAGTTCTTC. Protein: CASSWGTLYNEQFF.

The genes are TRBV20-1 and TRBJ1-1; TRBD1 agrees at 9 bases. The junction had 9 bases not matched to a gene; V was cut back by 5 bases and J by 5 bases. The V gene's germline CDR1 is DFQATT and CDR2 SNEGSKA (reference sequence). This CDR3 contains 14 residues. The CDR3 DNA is TGCAGTGCTCGGGATGGACAGGGGTCAACTGAAGCTTTCTTT. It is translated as CSARDGQGSTEAFF.

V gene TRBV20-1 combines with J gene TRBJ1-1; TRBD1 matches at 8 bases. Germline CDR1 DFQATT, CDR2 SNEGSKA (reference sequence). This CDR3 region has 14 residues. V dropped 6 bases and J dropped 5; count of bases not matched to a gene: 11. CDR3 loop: CSAPPDRVGTEAFF. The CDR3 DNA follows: TGCAGTGCGCCTCCGGACAGGGTAGGAACTGAAGCTTTCTTT.

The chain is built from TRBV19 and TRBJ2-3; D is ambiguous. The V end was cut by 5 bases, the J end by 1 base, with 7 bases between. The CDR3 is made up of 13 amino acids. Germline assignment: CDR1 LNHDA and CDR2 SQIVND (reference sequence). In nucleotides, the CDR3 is TGTGCCAGTAGTTTTGAGCGCACAGATACGCAGTATTTT. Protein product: CASSFERTDTQYF.

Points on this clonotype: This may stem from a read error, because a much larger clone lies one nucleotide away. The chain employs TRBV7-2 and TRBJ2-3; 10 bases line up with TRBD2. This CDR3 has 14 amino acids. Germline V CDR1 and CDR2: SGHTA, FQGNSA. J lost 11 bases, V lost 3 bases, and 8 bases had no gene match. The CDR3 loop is CASSFLAGVSMQYF. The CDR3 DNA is TGTGCCAGCAGCTTCCTAGCGGGAGTTTCTATGCAGTATTTT.

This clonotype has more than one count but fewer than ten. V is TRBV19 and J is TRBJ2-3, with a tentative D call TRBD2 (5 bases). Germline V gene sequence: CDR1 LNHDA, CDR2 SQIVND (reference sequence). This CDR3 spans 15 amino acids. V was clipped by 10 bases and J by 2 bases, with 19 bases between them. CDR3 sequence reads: CATAIRGRDTDTQYF. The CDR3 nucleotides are TGTGCCACCGCCATTCGAGGTCGGGACACAGATACGCAGTATTTT.

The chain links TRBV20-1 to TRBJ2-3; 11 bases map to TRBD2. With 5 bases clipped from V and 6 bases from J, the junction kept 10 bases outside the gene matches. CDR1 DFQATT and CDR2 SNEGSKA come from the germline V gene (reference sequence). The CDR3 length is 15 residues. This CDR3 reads CSAGDSGGAFDTQYF. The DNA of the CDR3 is TGCAGTGCTGGGGATAGCGGGGGGGCCTTTGATACGCAGTATTTT.

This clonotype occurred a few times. This CDR3 is CASSQIGVDTEAFF. In nucleotides, the CDR3 is TGTGCCAGCAGCCAAATAGGGGTGGACACTGAAGCTTTCTTT. This chain uses TRBV3-1 with TRBJ1-1; maybe TRBD1 (5 bases). CDR3 length: 14 amino acids. CDR1 and CDR2 from the germline V gene are LGHDT and YNNKEL (reference sequence). V was shortened by 2 bases and J by 3 bases, with 10 bases between the two germline ends.

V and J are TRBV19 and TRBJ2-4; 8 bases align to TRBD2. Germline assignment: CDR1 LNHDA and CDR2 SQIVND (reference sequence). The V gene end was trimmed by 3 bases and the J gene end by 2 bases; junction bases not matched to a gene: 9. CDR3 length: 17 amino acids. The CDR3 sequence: CASSMQGVAGPKNIQYF. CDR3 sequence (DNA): TGTGCCAGTAGTATGCAAGGGGTAGCGGGACCCAAAAACATTCAGTACTTC.

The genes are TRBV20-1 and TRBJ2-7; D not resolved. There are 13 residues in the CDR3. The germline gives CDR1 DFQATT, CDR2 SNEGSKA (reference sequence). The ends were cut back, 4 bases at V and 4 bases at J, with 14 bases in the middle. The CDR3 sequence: CSAKDSLRYEQYF. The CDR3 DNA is TGCAGTGCTAAAGATAGCTTGAGGTACGAGCAGTACTTC.

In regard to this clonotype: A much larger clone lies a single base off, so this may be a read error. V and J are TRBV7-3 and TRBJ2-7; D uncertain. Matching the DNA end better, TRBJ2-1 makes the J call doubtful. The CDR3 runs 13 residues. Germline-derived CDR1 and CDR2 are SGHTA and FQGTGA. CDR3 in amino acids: CASSLSGSYEQFF. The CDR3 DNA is TGTGCCAGCAGCTTATCGGGTTCCTACGAGCAGTTCTTC.

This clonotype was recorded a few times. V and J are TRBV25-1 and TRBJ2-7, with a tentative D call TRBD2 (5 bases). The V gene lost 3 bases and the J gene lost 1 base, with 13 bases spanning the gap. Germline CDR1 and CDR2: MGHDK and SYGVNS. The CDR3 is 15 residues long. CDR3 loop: CASSDAAVPSYEQYF. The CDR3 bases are TGTGCCAGCAGTGACGCAGCGGTCCCATCCTACGAGCAGTACTTC.

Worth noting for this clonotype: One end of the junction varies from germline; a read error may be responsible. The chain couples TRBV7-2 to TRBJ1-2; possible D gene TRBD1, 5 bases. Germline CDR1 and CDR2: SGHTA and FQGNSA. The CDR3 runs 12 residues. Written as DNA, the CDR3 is TGTGCCAGCAGCTTAGGGGGCTATGGCCACACCTTC. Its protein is CASSLGGYGHTF.

CDR3 region: CASSSPDPSGNTIYF. The CDR3 region has the DNA TGCGCCAGCAGCTCCCCGGATCCCTCTGGAAACACCATATATTTT. This rearrangement joins TRBV5-1 to TRBJ1-3, with D unresolved. The V gene's germline CDR1 is SGHRS and CDR2 YFSETQ. V was clipped by 3 bases and J by 0 bases, with 10 bases between them. The CDR3 loop spans 15 amino acids.

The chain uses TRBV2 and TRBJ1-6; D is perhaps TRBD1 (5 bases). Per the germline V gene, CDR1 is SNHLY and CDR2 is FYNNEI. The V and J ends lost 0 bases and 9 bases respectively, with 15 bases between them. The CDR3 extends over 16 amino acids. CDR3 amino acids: CASSEALTGTGSPLHF. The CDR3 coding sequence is TGTGCCAGCAGTGAAGCGCTTACAGGCACGGGTTCACCCCTCCACTTT.

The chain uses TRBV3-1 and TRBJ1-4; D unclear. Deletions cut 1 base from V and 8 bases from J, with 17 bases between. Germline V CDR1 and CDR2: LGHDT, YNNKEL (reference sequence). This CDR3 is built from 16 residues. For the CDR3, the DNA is TGTGCCAGCAGCCAAGTCCCCACCCCGAAGAGAGAAAAACTGTTTTTT. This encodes CASSQVPTPKREKLFF.

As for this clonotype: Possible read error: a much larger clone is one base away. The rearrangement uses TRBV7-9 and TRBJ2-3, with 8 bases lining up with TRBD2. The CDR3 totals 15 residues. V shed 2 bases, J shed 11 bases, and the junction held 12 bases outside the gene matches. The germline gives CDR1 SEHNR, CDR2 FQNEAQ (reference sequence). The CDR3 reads CASSLTAGGGGKQYF. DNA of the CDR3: TGTGCCAGCAGCTTAACGGCGGGAGGCGGAGGTAAGCAGTATTTT.

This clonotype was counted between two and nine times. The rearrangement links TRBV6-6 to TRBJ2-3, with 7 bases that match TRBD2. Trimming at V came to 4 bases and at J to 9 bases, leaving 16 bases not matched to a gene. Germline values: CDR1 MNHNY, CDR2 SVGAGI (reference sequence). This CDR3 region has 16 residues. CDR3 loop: CASSSPRLAEEATQYF. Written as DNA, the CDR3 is TGTGCCAGCAGTTCGCCGAGACTAGCAGAGGAAGCGACGCAGTATTTT.

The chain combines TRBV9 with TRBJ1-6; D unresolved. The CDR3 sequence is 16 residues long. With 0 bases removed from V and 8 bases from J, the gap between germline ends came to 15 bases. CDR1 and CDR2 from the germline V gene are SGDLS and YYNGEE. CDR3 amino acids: CASSVGPSGEYSPLHF. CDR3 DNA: TGTGCCAGCAGCGTAGGTCCCTCCGGGGAATATTCACCCCTCCACTTT.

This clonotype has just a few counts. For the CDR3, the DNA is TGCAGTGCTGCGGGGGAGACAGATACGCAGTATTTT. This encodes CSAAGETDTQYF. The chain is built from TRBV20-1 and TRBJ2-3, with TRBD2 matching over 7 bases. This CDR3 is built from 12 residues. Germline assignment: CDR1 DFQATT and CDR2 SNEGSKA (reference sequence). V dropped 5 bases and J dropped 3; count of bases not matched to a gene: 2.

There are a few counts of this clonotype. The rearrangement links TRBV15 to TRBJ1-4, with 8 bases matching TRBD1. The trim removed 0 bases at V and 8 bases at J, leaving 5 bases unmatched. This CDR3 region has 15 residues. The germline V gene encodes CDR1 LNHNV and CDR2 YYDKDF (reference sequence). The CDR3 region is CATSRDLTGVEKLFF. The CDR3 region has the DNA TGTGCCACCAGCAGAGATTTGACAGGGGTAGAAAAACTGTTTTTT.

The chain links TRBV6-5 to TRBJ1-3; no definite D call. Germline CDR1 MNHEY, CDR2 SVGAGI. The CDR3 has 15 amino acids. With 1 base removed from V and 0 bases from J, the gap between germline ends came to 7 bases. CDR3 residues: CASSYWAGSGNTIYF. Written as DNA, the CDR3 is TGTGCCAGCAGTTACTGGGCAGGCTCTGGAAACACCATATATTTT.

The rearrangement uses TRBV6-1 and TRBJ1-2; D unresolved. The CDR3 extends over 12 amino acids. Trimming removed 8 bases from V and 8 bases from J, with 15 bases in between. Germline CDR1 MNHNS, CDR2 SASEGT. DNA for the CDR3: TGTGCCAGCGGGTCGGTACGCTACGGCTACACCTTC. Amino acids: CASGSVRYGYTF.